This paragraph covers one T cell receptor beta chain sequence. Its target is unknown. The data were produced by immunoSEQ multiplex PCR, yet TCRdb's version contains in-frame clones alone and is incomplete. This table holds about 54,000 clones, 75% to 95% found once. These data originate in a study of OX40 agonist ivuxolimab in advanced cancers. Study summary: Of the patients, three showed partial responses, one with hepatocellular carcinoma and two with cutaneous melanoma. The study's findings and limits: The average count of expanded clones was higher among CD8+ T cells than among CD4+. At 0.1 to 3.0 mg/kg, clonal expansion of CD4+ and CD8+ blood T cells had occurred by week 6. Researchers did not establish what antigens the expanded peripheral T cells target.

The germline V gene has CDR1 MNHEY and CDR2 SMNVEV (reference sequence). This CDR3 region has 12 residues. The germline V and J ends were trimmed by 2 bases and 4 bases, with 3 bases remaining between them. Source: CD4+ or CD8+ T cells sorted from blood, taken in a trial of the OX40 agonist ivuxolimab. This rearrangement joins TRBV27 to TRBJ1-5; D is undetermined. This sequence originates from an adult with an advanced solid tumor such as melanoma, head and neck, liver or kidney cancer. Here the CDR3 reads CASSLTNQPQHF. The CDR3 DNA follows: TGTGCCAGCAGTTTAACGAATCAGCCCCAGCATTTT.